A single sample is the source of the 20 T cell receptor beta chains below, sequenced in a study of T cell responses to AZD1222 COVID-19 vaccine. The table came from immunoSEQ multiplex PCR; TCRdb's copy has only in-frame clones and leaves some out. The data hold roughly 150,000 clones, with about 93% observed a single time. This material consisted of peripheral blood, taken on day 0 of AZD1222 vaccination. All receptors derive from an adult in good health.

This clone was detected only once. The CDR3 region has the DNA TGTGCCAGCAGCTCCCATCGTCTTTACCGGGGTCACCAAGAGACCCAGTACTTC. It is translated as CASSSHRLYRGHQETQYF. V and J are TRBV7-8 and TRBJ2-5; D is possibly TRBD2 (5 bases). Germline assignment: CDR1 SGHVS and CDR2 FQNEAQ. The CDR3 contains 18 residues. Trimming took 4 bases from V and 0 from J, leaving 21 bases between them.

The genes are TRBV6-5 and TRBJ2-5; TRBD2 agrees at 9 bases. The CDR3 has 16 residues. V was pared by 2 bases and J by 5 bases, with 9 bases of the junction left unmatched. The germline CDR1 and CDR2 sequences are MNHEY and SVGAGI. CDR3 sequence (DNA): TGTGCCAGCAGTTACGACGCGGGAGGGCCGGGGGAGACCCAGTACTTC. Protein sequence: CASSYDAGGPGETQYF.

The CDR3 coding sequence is TGCGCCAGCAGTGAGTCCAGGGACATTAGCACAGATACGCAGTATTTT. Its protein is CASSESRDISTDTQYF. The rearrangement uses TRBV10-1 and TRBJ2-3; D possibly corresponds to TRBD1 (6 bases). V lost 0 bases and J lost 0, with 10 bases in between. The CDR3 consists of 16 residues. Germline V gene data show CDR1 as WNHNN and CDR2 as SYGVQD (reference sequence).

This clone appeared once. This rearrangement joins TRBV30 to TRBJ1-1; a possible D gene is TRBD1 (5 bases). The V end lost 1 base, the J end lost 1 base, and 7 bases lay between the germline ends. Germline V CDR1 and CDR2: GTSNPN, SVGIG (reference sequence). This CDR3 region has 13 residues. The CDR3 loop reads CAWSGDQNTEAFF. DNA for the CDR3: TGTGCCTGGAGTGGGGACCAGAACACTGAAGCTTTCTTT.

CDR3 DNA: TGTGCCAGCCTACCGTACAGGGAAGGCGGAGGGGAGCTGTTTTTT. It is translated as CASLPYREGGGELFF. The genes are TRBV27 and TRBJ2-2; the D gene is possibly TRBD1 (6 bases). V was trimmed by 8 bases and J by 8 bases, leaving 21 bases between them. Germline CDR1 MNHEY, CDR2 SMNVEV (reference sequence). This CDR3 comprises 15 residues.

J is TRBJ2-7 and V is TRBV10-3; D gene ambiguous. This CDR3 region has 15 residues. V was clipped by 3 bases and J by 5 bases, with 17 bases between them. Per the germline V gene, CDR1 is ENHRY and CDR2 is SYGVKD. The chain's CDR3 is CAISDTVGRWDEQYF. As DNA, the CDR3 is TGTGCCATCAGTGATACCGTGGGAAGGTGGGACGAGCAGTACTTC.

This chain links TRBV18 with TRBJ2-7, with 9 bases lining up with TRBD2. This CDR3 is built from 15 residues. Germline CDR1 and CDR2: KGHSH and LQKENI. Trimming removed 1 base from V and 3 bases from J; junction bases left unmatched: 4. CDR3: CASSPHPAGGYEQYF. The CDR3 coding sequence is TGTGCCAGCTCACCACATCCAGCGGGAGGCTACGAGCAGTACTTC.

This chain uses TRBV6-5 with TRBJ2-1; the match to TRBD1 covers 7 bases. This CDR3 comprises 14 residues. Germline trimming cut 7 bases from V and 5 bases from J; bases unmatched to any gene: 8. In germline, CDR1 is MNHEY, CDR2 SVGAGI. The chain's CDR3 is CASTRDSVNNEQFF. CDR3 bases: TGTGCCAGCACCCGGGACAGTGTGAACAATGAGCAGTTCTTC.

The chain couples TRBV25-1 to TRBJ1-6, with 7 bases that match TRBD1. V lost 3 bases and J lost 7; bases outside the gene matches: 6. Germline V gene sequence: CDR1 MGHDK, CDR2 SYGVNS. This CDR3 has 15 residues. This chain's CDR3 is CASSDWGQLNSPLHF. Written as DNA, the CDR3 is TGTGCCAGCAGTGATTGGGGACAGCTCAATTCACCCCTCCACTTT.

About this clone itself: Other DNA sequences in this sample translate to the same CDR3. This chain joins TRBV30 and TRBJ2-7, with D perhaps matching TRBD2 (7 bases). Per germline, CDR1 GTSNPN and CDR2 SVGIG (reference sequence). V was trimmed by 1 base and J by 5 bases, leaving 18 bases between them. The CDR3 is made up of 15 amino acids. In DNA, the CDR3 is TGTGCCTGGAGTGGAAAGCGGGACAAGCACCACGAGCAGTACTTC. Translation: CAWSGKRDKHHEQYF. The full variable domain, in which reference TRBV30 and TRBJ2-7 provide the parts outside the CDR3, is SQTIHQWPATLVQPVGSPLSLECTVEGTSNPNLYWYRQAAGRGLQLLFYSVGIGQISSEVPQNLSASRPQDRQFILSSKKLLLSDSGFYLCAWSGKRDKHHEQYFGPGTRLTVT.

The V gene is TRBV6-5, the J gene TRBJ2-1; 11 nucleotides line up with TRBD2. With V trimmed by 10 bases and J by 8 bases, 10 bases remained unmatched. Germline V lookup: CDR1 MNHEY, CDR2 SVGAGI. The CDR3 extends over 14 amino acids. The DNA for the CDR3 is TGTGCCATCCGCACTAGCGGGAGCGGTGATGAGCAGTTCTTC. Protein: CAIRTSGSGDEQFF.

V and J are TRBV7-9 and TRBJ2-1; a weak D match, TRBD2 (5 bases). CDR1 and CDR2 from the germline V gene are SEHNR and FQNEAQ (reference sequence). The germline V and J ends were trimmed by 2 bases and 10 bases, with 9 bases remaining between them. The CDR3 contains 12 residues. The CDR3 here is CASSLIEGEQFF. CDR3 DNA: TGTGCCAGCAGCTTAATCGAGGGCGAGCAGTTCTTC.

The chain carries TRBV7-8 and TRBJ2-7, with 11 bases matching TRBD1. Germline V CDR1 and CDR2: SGHVS, FQNEAQ. J was trimmed by 7 bases and V by 7 bases; bases with no gene match: 9. The CDR3 has 14 amino acids. This chain's CDR3 is CASTTGQGAREQYF. The CDR3 DNA is TGTGCCAGCACCACCGGACAGGGGGCGAGGGAGCAGTACTTC.

V gene TRBV19 combines with J gene TRBJ1-4; D is unclear. V lost 3 bases and J 5 bases, leaving 7 bases between the germline ends. This CDR3 contains 13 residues. Germline V gene lookup returns CDR1 LNHDA and CDR2 SQIVND (reference sequence). The CDR3 DNA reads TGTGCCAGTAGTATTGGATACAATGAAAAACTGTTTTTT. This gives the protein CASSIGYNEKLFF.

The chain recombines TRBV6-1 with TRBJ1-4; 9 nucleotides align to TRBD1. The CDR3 extends over 16 amino acids. Losses at the gene ends were 3 bases for V and 8 bases for J; bases not matched to a gene: 10. CDR1 is MNHNS and CDR2 is SASEGT in the germline V gene. The CDR3 loop is CASSDLPGQGGEKLFF. The CDR3 DNA reads as TGTGCCAGCAGTGATCTGCCGGGACAGGGCGGGGAAAAACTGTTTTTT.

With respect to this clone: The germline gene is not matched at one end of the junction; a read error may be the cause. The rearrangement uses TRBV7-7 and TRBJ2-5, with D possibly called TRBD1 or TRBD2 (5 bases each). This CDR3 contains 15 residues. Germline V gene lookup returns CDR1 SSHAT and CDR2 FNYEAQ (reference sequence). CDR3 coding DNA: TGTGCTAGCAGCACGGGACCAGACCTTCAAGAGACCCAGTACTTC. Encoded protein: CASSTGPDLQETQYF.

The chain carries TRBV28 and TRBJ1-1; tentative D call: TRBD1 (6 bases). V lost 6 bases to trimming and J lost 5 bases, with 16 bases between them. Germline loops: CDR1 MDHEN, CDR2 SYDVKM. The CDR3 length is 14 residues. The CDR3 region is CASSTDLRGTEAFF. CDR3 nucleotide sequence: TGTGCCAGCAGCACTGACCTTAGGGGGACTGAAGCTTTCTTT.

The chain carries TRBV5-1 and TRBJ2-1; perhaps TRBD2 as D (6 bases). V gave up 1 base and J gave up 9 bases, with 14 bases separating them. Germline CDR1 SGHRS, CDR2 YFSETQ. This CDR3 has 14 residues. CDR3 bases: TGCGCCAGCAGCTTGCCGGGGGTAAGGGGTGAGCAGTTCTTC. It is translated as CASSLPGVRGEQFF.

The chain has TRBV5-1 and TRBJ1-1; a possible D gene is TRBD1 (6 bases). The CDR3 has 15 amino acids. V lost 4 bases and J 1 base, leaving 14 bases between the germline ends. Germline values: CDR1 SGHRS, CDR2 YFSETQ. The CDR3 reads CASSPRGQTNTEAFF. The DNA of the CDR3 is TGCGCCAGCAGCCCCCGGGGGCAGACGAACACTGAAGCTTTCTTT.

The rearrangement links TRBV19 to TRBJ1-2; D not certain. Germline CDR1 reads LNHDA; CDR2 reads SQIVND (reference sequence). The V end lost 6 bases, the J end lost 2 bases, and 10 bases lay between the germline ends. CDR3 length: 13 amino acids. The CDR3 spells CASRTIENYGYTF. In DNA, the CDR3 is TGTGCCAGTAGGACGATCGAGAACTATGGCTACACCTTC.